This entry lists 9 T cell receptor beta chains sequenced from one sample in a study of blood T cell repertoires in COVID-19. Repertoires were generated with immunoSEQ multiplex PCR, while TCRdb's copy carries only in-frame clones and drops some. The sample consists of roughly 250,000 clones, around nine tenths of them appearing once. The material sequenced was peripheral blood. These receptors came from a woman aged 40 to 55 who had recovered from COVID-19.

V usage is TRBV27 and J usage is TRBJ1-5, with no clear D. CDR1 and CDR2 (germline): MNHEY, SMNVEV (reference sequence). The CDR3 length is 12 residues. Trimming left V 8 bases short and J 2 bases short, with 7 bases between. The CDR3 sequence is CASGEGNQPQHF. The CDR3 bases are TGTGCCAGCGGGGAGGGCAATCAGCCCCAGCATTTT.

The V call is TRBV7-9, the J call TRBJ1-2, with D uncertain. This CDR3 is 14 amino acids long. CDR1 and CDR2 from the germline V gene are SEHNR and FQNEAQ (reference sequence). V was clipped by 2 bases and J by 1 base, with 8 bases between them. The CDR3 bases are TGTGCCAGCAGCTTAAGCGCCCTTAACTATGGCTACACCTTC. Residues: CASSLSALNYGYTF.

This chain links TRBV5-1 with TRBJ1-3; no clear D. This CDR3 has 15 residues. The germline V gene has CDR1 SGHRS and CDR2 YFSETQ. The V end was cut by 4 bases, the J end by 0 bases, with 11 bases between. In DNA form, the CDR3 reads TGCGCCAGCAGCACCGACTTTTCCTCTGGAAACACCATATATTTT. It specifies CASSTDFSSGNTIYF.

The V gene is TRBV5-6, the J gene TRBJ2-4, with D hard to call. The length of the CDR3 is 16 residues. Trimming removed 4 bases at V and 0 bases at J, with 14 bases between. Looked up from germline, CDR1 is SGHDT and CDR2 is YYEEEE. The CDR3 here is CASSRRDLLAKNIQYF. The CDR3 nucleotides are TGTGCCAGCAGCCGCCGCGACTTACTAGCCAAAAACATTCAGTACTTC.

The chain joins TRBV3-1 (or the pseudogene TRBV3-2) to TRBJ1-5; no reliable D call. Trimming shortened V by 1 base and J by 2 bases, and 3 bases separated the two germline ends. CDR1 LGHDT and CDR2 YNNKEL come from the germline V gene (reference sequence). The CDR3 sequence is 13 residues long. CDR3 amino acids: CASSQVGNQPQHF. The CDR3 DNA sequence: TGTGCCAGCAGCCAAGTAGGCAATCAGCCCCAGCATTTT.

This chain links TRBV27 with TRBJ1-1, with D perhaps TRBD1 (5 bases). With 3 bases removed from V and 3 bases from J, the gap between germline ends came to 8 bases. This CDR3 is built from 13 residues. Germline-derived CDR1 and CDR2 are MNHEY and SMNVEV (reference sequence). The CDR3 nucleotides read TGTGCCAGCAGTTTTGAGACAGACACTGAAGCTTTCTTT. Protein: CASSFETDTEAFF.

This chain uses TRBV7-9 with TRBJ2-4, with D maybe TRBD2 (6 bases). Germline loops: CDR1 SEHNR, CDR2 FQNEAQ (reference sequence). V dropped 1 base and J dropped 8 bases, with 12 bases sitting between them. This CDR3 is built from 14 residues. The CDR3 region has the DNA TGTGCCAGCAGCTTAGACGGGGGATCGGACATTCAGTACTTC. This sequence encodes CASSLDGGSDIQYF. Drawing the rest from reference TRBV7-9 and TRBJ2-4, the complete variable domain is DTGVSQNPRHKITKRGQNVTFRCDPISEHNRLYWYRQTLGQGPEFLTYFQNEAQLEKSRLLSDRFSAERPKGSFSTLEIQRTEQGDSAMYLCASSLDGGSDIQYFGAGTRLSVL.

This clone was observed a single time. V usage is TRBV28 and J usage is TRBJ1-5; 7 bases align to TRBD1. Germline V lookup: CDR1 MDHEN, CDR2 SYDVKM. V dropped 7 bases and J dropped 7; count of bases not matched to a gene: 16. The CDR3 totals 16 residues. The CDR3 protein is CASTRGGRGKAQPQHF. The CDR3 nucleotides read TGTGCCAGCACCAGAGGGGGCAGGGGAAAGGCCCAGCCCCAGCATTTT.

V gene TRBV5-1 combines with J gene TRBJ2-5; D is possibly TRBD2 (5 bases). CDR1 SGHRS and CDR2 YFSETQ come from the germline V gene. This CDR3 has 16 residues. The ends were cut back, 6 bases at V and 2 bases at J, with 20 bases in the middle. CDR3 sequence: CASTRRTGEIQETQYF. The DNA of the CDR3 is TGCGCCAGCACTCGGAGGACGGGTGAGATTCAAGAGACCCAGTACTTC.